These 16 T cell receptor beta chains were all obtained from the same sample, sequenced in a study of T cell responses to AZD1222 COVID-19 vaccine. Libraries were prepared by immunoSEQ multiplex PCR; TCRdb keeps only in-frame clonotypes and omits some of them. The profile shows 150,000 or so clones, nearly 95% of them singletons. The sample was peripheral blood, taken 28 days after the second AZD1222 dose. These receptor sequences come from an adult who received the AZD1222 COVID-19 vaccine.

The chain joins TRBV4-3 to TRBJ2-7, with D possibly being TRBD2 (6 bases). Per germline, CDR1 LGHNA and CDR2 YSLEER. The CDR3 totals 14 residues. V shed 0 bases and J shed 3 bases, with 9 bases lying between them. In DNA form, the CDR3 reads TGCGCCAGCAGCCAAGACCGACTAGTCTACGAGCAGTACTTC. The encoded protein is CASSQDRLVYEQYF.

V is TRBV6-1 and J is TRBJ2-2; D call uncertain. The V end was cut by 1 base, the J end by 6 bases, with 15 bases between. The CDR3 contains 16 residues. Germline V gene sequence: CDR1 MNHNS, CDR2 SASEGT. The DNA of the CDR3 is TGTGCCAGCAGTGAAGTAATGGGATTAGGCTCCGGGGAGCTGTTTTTT. Encoded protein: CASSEVMGLGSGELFF.

J is TRBJ2-1 and V is TRBV6-4; the D gene is possibly TRBD2 (6 bases). The CDR3 runs to 16 residues. CDR1 and CDR2 (germline): MRHNA, SNTAGT. The V and J ends lost 3 bases and 0 bases respectively, with 12 bases between them. The CDR3 loop is CASSERRGLSYNEQFF. CDR3 DNA sequence: TGTGCCAGCAGTGAGAGGCGGGGTCTCTCCTACAATGAGCAGTTCTTC.

This clone was detected a few times. This chain links TRBV28 with TRBJ1-1; no firm D call. Germline assignment: CDR1 MDHEN and CDR2 SYDVKM. V shed 5 bases and J shed 6 bases, with 10 bases lying between them. The CDR3 has 12 residues. CDR3 amino acids: CASSRALPEAFF. CDR3 nucleotide sequence: TGTGCCAGCAGTCGGGCTCTCCCTGAAGCTTTCTTT.

This rearrangement joins TRBV10-3 to TRBJ1-1; possibly TRBD1 for D (5 bases). The CDR3 length is 14 residues. V was shortened by 7 bases and J by 4 bases, with 16 bases between the two germline ends. From germline, CDR1 is ENHRY and CDR2 SYGVKD. CDR3 region: CAITAGTHVTEAFF. In nucleotides, the CDR3 is TGTGCCATCACCGCCGGGACCCACGTCACTGAAGCTTTCTTT.

This chain uses TRBV5-1 with TRBJ2-1; 10 bases agree with TRBD2. This CDR3 has 16 amino acids. V dropped 2 bases and J dropped 1; count of bases not matched to a gene: 3. CDR1 and CDR2 (germline): SGHRS, YFSETQ. CDR3 DNA: TGCGCCAGCAGCTTCTCGACTAGCGGGTCCTACAATGAGCAGTTCTTC. Residues: CASSFSTSGSYNEQFF.

This clone was seen just once. The chain recombines TRBV27 with TRBJ2-2, with 13 nucleotides matching TRBD2. Germline CDR1 MNHEY, CDR2 SMNVEV (reference sequence). The CDR3 is 17 residues long. V shed 6 bases and J 7 bases; nucleotides not matched to a gene: 11. The DNA for the CDR3 is TGTGCCAGCAGGACCTTTGGACTAGCGGGAGACGACGGGGAGCTGTTTTTT. It encodes CASRTFGLAGDDGELFF.

This clone was observed a single time. The chain uses TRBV6-4 and TRBJ1-6; D may be TRBD1 (5 bases). Germline CDR1 is MRHNA and CDR2 is SNTAGT. V lost 4 bases and J lost 7, with 11 bases in between. The CDR3 is 14 amino acids. The CDR3 spells CASSAGRGNSPLHF. As DNA, the CDR3 is TGTGCCAGCAGTGCGGGACGGGGGAATTCACCCCTCCACTTT.

The genes are TRBV30 and TRBJ1-1, with TRBD1 matching 7 bases. The CDR3 is 16 residues long. The ends lost 3 bases at V and 1 base at J; junction bases unmatched: 11. CDR1 GTSNPN and CDR2 SVGIG come from the germline V gene (reference sequence). The CDR3 region is CAWRPLRQGANTEAFF. DNA for the CDR3: TGTGCCTGGAGACCACTTCGACAGGGCGCGAACACTGAAGCTTTCTTT.

The chain is built from TRBV6-4 and TRBJ2-7, with D perhaps assigned TRBD1 or TRBD2 (5 bases each). Germline lookup yields CDR1 MRHNA and CDR2 SNTAGT. The CDR3 length is 14 residues. V dropped 5 bases and J dropped 3 bases, with 14 bases sitting between them. The CDR3 sequence: CASSLRDGYYEQYF. CDR3 DNA: TGTGCCAGCAGTCTCCGGGACGGGTACTACGAGCAGTACTTC.

V is TRBV10-2 and J is TRBJ2-7; 7 bases fit TRBD1. CDR1 and CDR2 from the germline V gene are WSHSY and SAAADI. This CDR3 contains 14 residues. J was trimmed by 0 bases and V by 6 bases; bases with no gene match: 5. In DNA, the CDR3 is TGCGCCAGCAGGACCGACAGGGACTCCTACGAGCAGTACTTC. Translated, it gives CASRTDRDSYEQYF.

J is TRBJ1-1 and V is TRBV6-2 or TRBV6-3; maybe TRBD1 (6 bases). The CDR3 consists of 13 residues. CDR1 is MNHEY, CDR2 SVGEGT, per germline. V shed 5 bases and J shed 3 bases, with 10 bases lying between them. The CDR3: CASSRPGDTEAFF. The DNA for the CDR3 is TGTGCCAGCAGTCGACCAGGGGACACTGAAGCTTTCTTT.

The chain is built from TRBV7-3 and TRBJ1-1; D call uncertain. The CDR3 has 15 amino acids. Per the germline V gene, CDR1 is SGHTA and CDR2 is FQGTGA. V lost 1 base and J lost 0, with 9 bases in between. The CDR3 coding sequence is TGTGCCAGCAGCTTAAACCCCAGGCTGAACACTGAAGCTTTCTTT. Residues: CASSLNPRLNTEAFF.

The V gene is TRBV28, the J gene TRBJ1-2; a possible D gene is TRBD1 (5 bases). Trimming removed 6 bases from V and 4 bases from J, with 15 bases in between. Germline-derived CDR1 and CDR2 are MDHEN and SYDVKM. This CDR3 has 14 residues. CDR3 loop: CASSNRDGGYGYTF. The CDR3 DNA reads TGTGCCAGCAGCAATAGGGACGGAGGCTATGGCTACACCTTC.

About this clone itself: The same CDR3 arises from other DNA sequences in this sample as well. DNA of the CDR3: TGTGCCAGCAGTCGAACTAGCGGGAGCTCCTACGAGCAGTACTTC. It is translated as CASSRTSGSSYEQYF. J is TRBJ2-7 and V is TRBV28, with 11 bases lining up with TRBD2. After removal of 5 bases from V and 0 bases from J, the junction contained 3 bases not matched to a gene. Germline V CDR1 and CDR2: MDHEN, SYDVKM. This CDR3 is 15 amino acids long. Full variable domain (rest looked up from reference TRBV28 and TRBJ2-7): DVKVTQSSRYLVKRTGEKVFLECVQDMDHENMFWYRQDPGLGLRLIYFSYDVKMKEKGDIPEGYSVSREKKERFSLILESASTNQTSMYLCASSRTSGSSYEQYFGPGTRLTVT.

The chain joins TRBV9 to TRBJ2-2, with TRBD2 matching 14 bases. Trimming cost V 3 bases and J 7 bases; bases outside gene matches: 14. CDR1 SGDLS and CDR2 YYNGEE come from the germline V gene. This CDR3 is 19 amino acids long. CDR3 sequence reads: CASSASPGTSGSGIGELFF. CDR3 coding DNA: TGTGCCAGCAGCGCGAGCCCCGGGACTAGCGGGAGCGGTATCGGGGAGCTGTTTTTT.